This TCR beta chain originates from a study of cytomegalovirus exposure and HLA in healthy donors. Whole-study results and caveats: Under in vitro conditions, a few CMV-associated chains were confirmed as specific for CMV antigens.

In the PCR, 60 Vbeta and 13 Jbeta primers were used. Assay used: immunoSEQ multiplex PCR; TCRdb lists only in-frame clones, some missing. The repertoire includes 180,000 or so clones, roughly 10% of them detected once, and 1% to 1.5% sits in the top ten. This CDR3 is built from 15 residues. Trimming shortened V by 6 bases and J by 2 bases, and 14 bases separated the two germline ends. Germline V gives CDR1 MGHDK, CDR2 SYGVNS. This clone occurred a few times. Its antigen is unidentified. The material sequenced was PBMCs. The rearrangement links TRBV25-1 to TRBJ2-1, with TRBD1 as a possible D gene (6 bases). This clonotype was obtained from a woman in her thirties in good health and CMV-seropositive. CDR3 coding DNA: TGTGCCAGCAGCCTGGGGGCGAGGGCCTACAATGAGCAGTTCTTC. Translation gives CASSLGARAYNEQFF.